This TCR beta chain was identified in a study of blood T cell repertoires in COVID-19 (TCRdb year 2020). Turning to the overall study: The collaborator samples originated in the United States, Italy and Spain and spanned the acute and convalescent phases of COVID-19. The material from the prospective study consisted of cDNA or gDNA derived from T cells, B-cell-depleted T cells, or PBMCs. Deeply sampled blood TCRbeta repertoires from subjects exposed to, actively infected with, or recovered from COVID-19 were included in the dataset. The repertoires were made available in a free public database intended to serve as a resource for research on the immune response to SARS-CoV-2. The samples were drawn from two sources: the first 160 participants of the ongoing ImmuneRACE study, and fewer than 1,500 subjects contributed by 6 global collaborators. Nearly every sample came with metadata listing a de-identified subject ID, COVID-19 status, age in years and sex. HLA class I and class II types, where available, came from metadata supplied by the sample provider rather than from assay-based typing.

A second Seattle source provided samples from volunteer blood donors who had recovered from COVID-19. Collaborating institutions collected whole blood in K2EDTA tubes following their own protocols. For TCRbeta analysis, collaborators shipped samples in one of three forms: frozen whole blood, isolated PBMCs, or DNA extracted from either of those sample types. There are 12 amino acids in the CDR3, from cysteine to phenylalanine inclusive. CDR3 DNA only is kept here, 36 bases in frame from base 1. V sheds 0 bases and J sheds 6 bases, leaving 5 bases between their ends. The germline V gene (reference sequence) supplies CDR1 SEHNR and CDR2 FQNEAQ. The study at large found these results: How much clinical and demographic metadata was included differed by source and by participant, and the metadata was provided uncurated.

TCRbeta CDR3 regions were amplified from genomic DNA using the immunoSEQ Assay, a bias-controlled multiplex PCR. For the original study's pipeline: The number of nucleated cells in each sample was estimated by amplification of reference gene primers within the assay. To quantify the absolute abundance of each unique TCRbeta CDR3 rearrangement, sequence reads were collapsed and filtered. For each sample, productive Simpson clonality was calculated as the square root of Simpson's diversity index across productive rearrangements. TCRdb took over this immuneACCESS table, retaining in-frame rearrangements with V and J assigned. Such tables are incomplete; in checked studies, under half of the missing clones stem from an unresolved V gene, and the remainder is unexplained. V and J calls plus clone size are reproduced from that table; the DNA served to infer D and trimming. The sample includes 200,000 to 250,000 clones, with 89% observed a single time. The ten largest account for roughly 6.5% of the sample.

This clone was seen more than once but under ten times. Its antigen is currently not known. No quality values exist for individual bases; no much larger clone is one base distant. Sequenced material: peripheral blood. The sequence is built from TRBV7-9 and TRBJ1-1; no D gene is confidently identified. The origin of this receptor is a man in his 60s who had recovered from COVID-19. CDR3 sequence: CASSLAAAEAFF. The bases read TGTGCCAGCAGCTTAGCGGCCGCTGAAGCTTTCTTT.